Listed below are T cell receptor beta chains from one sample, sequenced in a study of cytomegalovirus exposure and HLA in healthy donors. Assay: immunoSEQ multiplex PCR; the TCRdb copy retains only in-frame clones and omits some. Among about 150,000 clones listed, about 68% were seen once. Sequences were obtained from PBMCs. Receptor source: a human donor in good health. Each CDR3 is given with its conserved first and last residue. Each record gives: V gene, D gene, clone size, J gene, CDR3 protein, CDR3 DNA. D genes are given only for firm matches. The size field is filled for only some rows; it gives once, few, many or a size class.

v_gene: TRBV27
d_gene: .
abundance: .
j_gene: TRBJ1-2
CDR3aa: CASSSQYIPQYGYTF
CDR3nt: TGTGCCAGCAGTTCCCAATATATCCCTCAGTACGGCTACACCTTC

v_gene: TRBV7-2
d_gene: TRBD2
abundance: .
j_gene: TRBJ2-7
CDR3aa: CASSQGLAEAAYEQYF
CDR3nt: TGTGCCAGCAGCCAAGGACTAGCGGAAGCAGCCTACGAGCAGTACTTC

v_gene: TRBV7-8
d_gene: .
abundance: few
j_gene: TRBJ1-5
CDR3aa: CASSLRDRYQPQHF
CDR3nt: TGTGCCAGCAGCTTAAGAGACAGGTACCAGCCCCAGCATTTT

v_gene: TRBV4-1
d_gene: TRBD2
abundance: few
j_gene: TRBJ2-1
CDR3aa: CASSQGPSGDYNEQFF
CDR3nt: TGCGCCAGCAGCCAAGGACCTAGCGGAGATTACAATGAGCAGTTCTTC

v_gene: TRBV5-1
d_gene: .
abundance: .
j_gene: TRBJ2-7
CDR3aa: CASSWEPGSSYEQYF
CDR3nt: TGCGCCAGCAGCTGGGAACCGGGATCCTCCTACGAGCAGTACTTC

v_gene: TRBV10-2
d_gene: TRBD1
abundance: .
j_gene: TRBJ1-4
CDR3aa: CASSESALTGEVPRSEKLFF
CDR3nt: TGCGCCAGCAGTGAGTCGGCACTGACAGGGGAGGTCCCCCGGAGCGAAAAACTGTTTTTT

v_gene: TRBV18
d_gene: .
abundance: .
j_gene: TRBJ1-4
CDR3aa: CASSPGTSATNEKLFF
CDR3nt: TGTGCCAGCTCACCCGGGACATCAGCAACTAATGAAAAACTGTTTTTT

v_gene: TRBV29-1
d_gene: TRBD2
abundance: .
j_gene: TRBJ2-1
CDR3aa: CSVEPGASGLYNEQFF
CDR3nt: TGCAGCGTTGAACCCGGGGCTAGCGGGCTATACAATGAGCAGTTCTTC

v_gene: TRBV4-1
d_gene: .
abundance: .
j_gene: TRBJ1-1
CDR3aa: CASSQTVNTEAFF
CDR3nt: TGCGCCAGCAGCCAGACAGTGAACACTGAAGCTTTCTTT

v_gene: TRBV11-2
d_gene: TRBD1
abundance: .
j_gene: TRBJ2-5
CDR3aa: CASSPPGRTGETQYF
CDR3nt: TGTGCCAGCAGTCCCCCGGGCCGGACAGGGGAGACCCAGTACTTC

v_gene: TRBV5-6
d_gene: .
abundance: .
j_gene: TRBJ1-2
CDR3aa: CASSPLTDYGYTF
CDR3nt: TGTGCCAGCAGCCCACTGACAGACTATGGCTACACCTTC

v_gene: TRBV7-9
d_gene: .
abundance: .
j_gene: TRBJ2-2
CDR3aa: CASSSQGPGELFF
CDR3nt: TGTGCCAGCAGCTCTCAGGGTCCCGGGGAGCTGTTTTTT

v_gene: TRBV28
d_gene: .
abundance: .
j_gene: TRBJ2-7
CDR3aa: CASRLRTLSSYEQYF
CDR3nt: TGTGCCAGCAGGCTCCGGACTTTGAGCTCCTACGAGCAGTACTTC

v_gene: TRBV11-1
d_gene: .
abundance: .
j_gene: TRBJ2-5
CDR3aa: CASSLGAAPQETQYF
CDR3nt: TGTGCCAGCAGCTTAGGAGCGGCCCCCCAAGAGACCCAGTACTTC

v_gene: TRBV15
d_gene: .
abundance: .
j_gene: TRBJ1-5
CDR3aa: CATSRAEGPGGNQPQHF
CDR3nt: TGTGCCACCAGCAGGGCGGAGGGACCCGGAGGCAATCAGCCCCAGCATTTT

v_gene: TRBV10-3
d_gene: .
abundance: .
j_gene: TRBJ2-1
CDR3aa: CAISSRGNEQFF
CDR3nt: TGTGCCATCAGCAGCAGGGGTAATGAGCAGTTCTTC

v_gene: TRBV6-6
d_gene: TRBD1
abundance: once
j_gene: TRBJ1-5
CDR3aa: CASSYEGAGYQPQHF
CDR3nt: TGTGCCAGCAGTTACGAGGGGGCAGGCTATCAGCCCCAGCATTTT

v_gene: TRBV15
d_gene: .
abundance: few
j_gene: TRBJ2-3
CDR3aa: CATSRRGIGGVTDTQYF
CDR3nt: TGTGCCACCAGCAGAAGGGGAATAGGGGGGGTCACAGATACGCAGTATTTT

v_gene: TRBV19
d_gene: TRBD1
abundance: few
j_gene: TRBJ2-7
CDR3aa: CASSLSPGQGIYEQYF
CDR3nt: TGTGCCAGTAGTTTAAGTCCGGGACAGGGTATCTACGAGCAGTACTTC

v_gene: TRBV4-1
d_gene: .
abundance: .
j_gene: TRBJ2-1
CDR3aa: CASSQDPGSDEQFF
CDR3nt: TGCGCCAGCAGCCAAGATCCCGGGAGTGATGAGCAGTTCTTC

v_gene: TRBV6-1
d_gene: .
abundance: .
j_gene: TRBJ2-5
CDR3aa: CASSENGDSQETQYF
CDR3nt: TGTGCCAGCAGTGAAAATGGAGACAGCCAAGAGACCCAGTACTTC

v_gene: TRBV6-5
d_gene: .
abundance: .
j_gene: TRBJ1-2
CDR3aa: CASSEQGPYGYTF
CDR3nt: TGTGCCAGCAGTGAACAGGGACCCTATGGCTACACCTTC

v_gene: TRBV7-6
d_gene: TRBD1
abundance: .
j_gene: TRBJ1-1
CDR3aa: CASSLKDRVNTEAFF
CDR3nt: TGTGCCAGCAGCTTAAAGGACAGGGTCAACACTGAAGCTTTCTTT

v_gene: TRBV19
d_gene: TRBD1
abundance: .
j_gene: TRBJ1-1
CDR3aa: CAIGQGLETEAFF
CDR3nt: TGTGCCATAGGACAGGGATTAGAAACTGAAGCTTTCTTT

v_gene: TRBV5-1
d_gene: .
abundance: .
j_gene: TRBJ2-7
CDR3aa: CASSFGESYEQYF
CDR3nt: TGCGCCAGCAGCTTCGGGGAATCCTACGAGCAGTACTTC

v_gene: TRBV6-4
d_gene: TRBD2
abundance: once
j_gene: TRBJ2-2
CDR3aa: CASSAGLAPFMSGELFF
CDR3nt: TGTGCCAGCAGTGCGGGACTAGCCCCTTTTATGTCCGGGGAGCTGTTTTTT

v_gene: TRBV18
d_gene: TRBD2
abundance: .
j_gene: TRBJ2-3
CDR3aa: CASSPVAGSTDTQYF
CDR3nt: TGTGCCAGCTCACCAGTAGCGGGTAGCACAGATACGCAGTATTTT

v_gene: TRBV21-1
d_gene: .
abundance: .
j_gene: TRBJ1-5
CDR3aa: CASSNPPTNDGSNQPQHF
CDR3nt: TGTGCCAGCAGCAATCCGCCGACTAATGACGGGAGCAATCAGCCCCAGCATTTT

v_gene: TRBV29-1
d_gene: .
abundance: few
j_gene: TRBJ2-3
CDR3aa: CSVEGSGDPSTDTQYF
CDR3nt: TGCAGCGTTGAAGGATCGGGGGACCCTAGCACAGATACGCAGTATTTT

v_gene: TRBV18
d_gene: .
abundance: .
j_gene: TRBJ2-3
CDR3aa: CASSPSLSDTQYF
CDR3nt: TGTGCCAGCTCACCAAGCCTTTCGGATACGCAGTATTTT

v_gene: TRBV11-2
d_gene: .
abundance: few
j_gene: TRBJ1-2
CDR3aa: CASSSTGSGYGYTF
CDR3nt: TGTGCCAGCAGCTCCACAGGTTCCGGGTATGGCTACACCTTC

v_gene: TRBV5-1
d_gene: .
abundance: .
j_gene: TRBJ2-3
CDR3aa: CATTGTNTDTQYF
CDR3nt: TGCGCCACCACTGGGACAAACACAGATACGCAGTATTTT

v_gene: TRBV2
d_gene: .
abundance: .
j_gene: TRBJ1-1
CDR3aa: CASSDTDSEAFF
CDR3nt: TGTGCCAGCAGTGACACAGATAGTGAAGCTTTCTTT

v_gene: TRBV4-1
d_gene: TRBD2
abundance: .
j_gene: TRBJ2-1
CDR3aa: CASSQGRLAGGYGDEQFF
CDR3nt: TGCGCCAGCAGCCAAGGTCGACTAGCGGGAGGTTATGGCGATGAGCAGTTCTTC

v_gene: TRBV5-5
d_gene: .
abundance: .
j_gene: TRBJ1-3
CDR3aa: CASSLRQGSGNTIYF
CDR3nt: TGTGCCAGCAGCTTGAGGCAGGGGTCCGGAAACACCATATATTTT

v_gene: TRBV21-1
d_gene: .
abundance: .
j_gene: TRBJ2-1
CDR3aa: CASSSQSAGTANYNEQFF
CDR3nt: TGTGCCAGCAGCAGCCAAAGCGCGGGGACTGCAAATTACAATGAGCAGTTCTTC

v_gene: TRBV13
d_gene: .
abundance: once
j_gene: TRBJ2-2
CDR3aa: CASSQGAEGYSGELFF
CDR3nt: TGTGCCAGCAGCCAAGGGGCGGAAGGGTATTCCGGGGAGCTGTTTTTT

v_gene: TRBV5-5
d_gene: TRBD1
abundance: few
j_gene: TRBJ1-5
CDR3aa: CASSFLGQGGQPQHF
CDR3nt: TGTGCCAGCAGCTTCTTAGGACAGGGAGGGCAGCCCCAGCATTTT

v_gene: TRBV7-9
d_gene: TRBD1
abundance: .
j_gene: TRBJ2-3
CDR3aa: CASSPSGTGDSDTQYF
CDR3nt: TGTGCCAGCAGCCCAAGCGGGACAGGGGACTCAGATACGCAGTATTTT

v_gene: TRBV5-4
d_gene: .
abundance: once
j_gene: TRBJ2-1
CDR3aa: CASNHLRTGGVEEQFF
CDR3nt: TGTGCCAGCAACCACCTTAGAACAGGGGGGGTAGAGGAGCAGTTCTTC

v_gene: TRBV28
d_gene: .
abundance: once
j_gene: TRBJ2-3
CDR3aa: CASSSSQGAGTDTQYF
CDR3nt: TGTGCCAGCAGTTCCTCACAGGGAGCAGGCACAGATACGCAGTATTTT

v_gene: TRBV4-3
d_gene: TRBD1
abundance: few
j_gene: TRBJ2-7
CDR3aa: CASSQGRTGEAYEQYF
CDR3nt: TGCGCCAGCAGCCAGGGTAGGACAGGGGAGGCCTACGAGCAGTACTTC

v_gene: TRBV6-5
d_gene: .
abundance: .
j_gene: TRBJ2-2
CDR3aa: CASSRDTFGELFF
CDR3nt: TGTGCCAGCAGCCGGGATACGTTCGGGGAGCTGTTTTTT

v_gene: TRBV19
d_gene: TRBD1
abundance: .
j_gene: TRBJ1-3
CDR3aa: CASTNPGQGTGNTIYF
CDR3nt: TGTGCCAGTACCAACCCGGGACAGGGGACTGGAAACACCATATATTTT

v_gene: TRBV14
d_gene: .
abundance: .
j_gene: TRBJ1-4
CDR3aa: CASSQVTRNEKLFF
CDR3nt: TGTGCCAGCAGCCAAGTTACGCGTAATGAAAAACTGTTTTTT

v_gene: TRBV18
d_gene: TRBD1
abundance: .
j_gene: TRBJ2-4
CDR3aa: CASSPMGQGPPSQYF
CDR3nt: TGTGCCAGCTCACCAATGGGACAGGGTCCTCCTAGCCAGTACTTC

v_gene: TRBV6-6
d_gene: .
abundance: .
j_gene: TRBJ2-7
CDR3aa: CASTTQGGYEQYF
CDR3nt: TGTGCCAGCACCACCCAGGGGGGCTACGAGCAGTACTTC

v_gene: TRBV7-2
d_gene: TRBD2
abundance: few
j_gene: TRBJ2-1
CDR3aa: CASSLELAGNEQFF
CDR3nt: TGTGCCAGCAGCTTAGAACTAGCGGGGAATGAGCAGTTCTTC

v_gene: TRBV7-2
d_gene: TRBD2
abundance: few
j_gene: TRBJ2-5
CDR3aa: CASSLGGRAEETQYF
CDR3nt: TGTGCCAGCAGCTTAGGCGGGAGGGCCGAAGAGACCCAGTACTTC

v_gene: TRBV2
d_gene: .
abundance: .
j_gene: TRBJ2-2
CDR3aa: CASKSGTMNTGELFF
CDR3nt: TGTGCCAGCAAGTCCGGGACAATGAACACCGGGGAGCTGTTTTTT

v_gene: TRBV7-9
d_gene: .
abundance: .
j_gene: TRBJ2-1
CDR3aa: CASSFDSYNEQFF
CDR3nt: TGTGCCAGCAGTTTCGACAGTTACAATGAGCAGTTCTTC

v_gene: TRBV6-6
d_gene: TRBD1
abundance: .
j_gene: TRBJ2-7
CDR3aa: CASSPEDRGGYEQYF
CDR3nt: TGTGCCAGCAGCCCCGAGGACAGGGGGGGCTACGAGCAGTACTTC

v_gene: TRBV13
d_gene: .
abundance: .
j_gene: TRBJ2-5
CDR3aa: CASSTGAQETQYF
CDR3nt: TGTGCCAGCAGTACCGGAGCACAAGAGACCCAGTACTTC

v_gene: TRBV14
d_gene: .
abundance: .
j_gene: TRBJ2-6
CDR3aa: CASSHLRQISGANVLTF
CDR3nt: TGTGCCAGCAGCCACCTGCGACAGATCTCTGGGGCCAACGTCCTGACTTTC

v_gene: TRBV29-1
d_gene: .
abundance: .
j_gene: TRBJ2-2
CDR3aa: CSAGRPRRGRSSGELFF
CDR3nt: TGCAGCGCCGGCCGGCCAAGGCGGGGTCGAAGTTCCGGGGAGCTGTTTTTT

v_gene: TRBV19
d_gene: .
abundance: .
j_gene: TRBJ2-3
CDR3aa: CASSTGGWTDTQYF
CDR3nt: TGTGCCAGTAGTACGGGGGGCTGGACAGATACGCAGTATTTT

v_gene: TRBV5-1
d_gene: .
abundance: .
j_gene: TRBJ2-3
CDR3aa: CASSLGHTSTDTQYF
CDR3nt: TGCGCCAGCAGCTTAGGACACACTAGCACAGATACGCAGTATTTT

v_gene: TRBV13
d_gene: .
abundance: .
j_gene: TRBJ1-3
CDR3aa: CASSLGDFPNTIYF
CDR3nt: TGTGCCAGCAGCCTCGGAGATTTTCCAAACACCATATATTTT

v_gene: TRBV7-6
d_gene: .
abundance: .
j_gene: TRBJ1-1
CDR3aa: CASSLSVNTEAFF
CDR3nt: TGTGCCAGCAGCTTATCAGTGAACACTGAAGCTTTCTTT

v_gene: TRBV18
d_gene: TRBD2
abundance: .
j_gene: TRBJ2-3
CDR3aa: CASSPPASGGADTQYF
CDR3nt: TGTGCCAGCTCACCACCGGCCAGCGGGGGCGCAGATACGCAGTATTTT